A selection of T cell receptor beta chains follows, all from one sample in a study of cytomegalovirus exposure and HLA in healthy donors. Sequenced by immunoSEQ multiplex PCR; TCRdb stores in-frame clones only, minus some. The sample holds more than 150,000 clones, about 80% seen once. Material: PBMCs. These receptors all come from a woman aged 18 to 35 in good health and CMV-seropositive. Both conserved end residues are part of each CDR3. D genes are given only for firm matches. Not every row has a clone size; where given, it reads once, few, many or a size class.

abundance: .
j_gene: TRBJ2-2
v_gene: TRBV11-2
d_gene: TRBD1
CDR3nt: TGTGCCAGCAGCTTAACGGGACAGGGCTCCGGGGAGCTGTTTTTT
CDR3aa: CASSLTGQGSGELFF

abundance: .
j_gene: TRBJ1-3
v_gene: TRBV9
d_gene: TRBD1
CDR3nt: TGTGCCAGCAGTACCGACAGGGGATTTGGAAACACCATATATTTT
CDR3aa: CASSTDRGFGNTIYF

abundance: .
j_gene: TRBJ2-1
v_gene: TRBV6-1
d_gene: TRBD1
CDR3nt: TGTGCCAGCAGTGAGGTAACAGGGGGAAAGGATGAGCAGTTCTTC
CDR3aa: CASSEVTGGKDEQFF

abundance: .
j_gene: TRBJ2-7
v_gene: TRBV19
d_gene: .
CDR3nt: TGTGCCAGTTGCGCCACCGGGGGTACCTACGAGCAGTACTTC
CDR3aa: CASCATGGTYEQYF

abundance: .
j_gene: TRBJ1-2
v_gene: TRBV18
d_gene: .
CDR3nt: TGTGCCAGCTCACCGGACAATAACTATGGCTACACCTTC
CDR3aa: CASSPDNNYGYTF

abundance: .
j_gene: TRBJ2-6
v_gene: TRBV9
d_gene: .
CDR3nt: TGTGCCAGCAGCGTAAGGAGGACTGGGGCCAACGTCCTGACTTTC
CDR3aa: CASSVRRTGANVLTF

abundance: .
j_gene: TRBJ1-1
v_gene: TRBV5-8
d_gene: .
CDR3nt: TGTGCCAGCAGCCAACGCCTACAGGTGGAAGGGACTGAAGCTTTCTTT
CDR3aa: CASSQRLQVEGTEAFF

abundance: .
j_gene: TRBJ1-1
v_gene: TRBV9
d_gene: .
CDR3nt: TGTGCCAGCGGGCGGGGCAGGGAAGCTTTCTTT
CDR3aa: CASGRGREAFF

abundance: .
j_gene: TRBJ2-3
v_gene: TRBV6-1
d_gene: TRBD1
CDR3nt: TGTGCCAGCAGTGTGGACAGGGCAGTAGATTTGAGACCAGATACGCAGTATTTT
CDR3aa: CASSVDRAVDLRPDTQYF

abundance: .
j_gene: TRBJ1-5
v_gene: TRBV28
d_gene: .
CDR3nt: TGTGCCAGCAGTCGGACAGCCAGCAATCAGCCCCAGCATTTT
CDR3aa: CASSRTASNQPQHF

abundance: .
j_gene: TRBJ2-3
v_gene: TRBV5-1
d_gene: TRBD2
CDR3nt: TGCGCCAGCAGCTTGAATAGCGGGAGTAAAGGGGATACGCAGTATTTT
CDR3aa: CASSLNSGSKGDTQYF

abundance: .
j_gene: TRBJ1-1
v_gene: TRBV6-5
d_gene: .
CDR3nt: TGTGCCAGCAGTTACTCGGGGGGAGGGGTGAACACTGAAGCTTTCTTT
CDR3aa: CASSYSGGGVNTEAFF

abundance: few
j_gene: TRBJ1-2
v_gene: TRBV7-5
d_gene: .
CDR3nt: TGTGTCAGACCGCCTAGGACAGGGAGCGGCTACACCTTC
CDR3aa: CVRPPRTGSGYTF

abundance: once
j_gene: TRBJ1-1
v_gene: TRBV6-1
d_gene: TRBD1
CDR3nt: TGTGCCAGCAGAACCCCGGACAGGGTGAACACTGAAGCTTTCTTT
CDR3aa: CASRTPDRVNTEAFF

abundance: few
j_gene: TRBJ1-4
v_gene: TRBV15
d_gene: .
CDR3nt: TGTGCCACCAGTCGAGATTGGACTACTAATGAAAAACTGTTTTTT
CDR3aa: CATSRDWTTNEKLFF

abundance: few
j_gene: TRBJ1-1
v_gene: TRBV4-3
d_gene: TRBD1
CDR3nt: TGCGCCAGCAGCCAAAACAGGGGGGTGAACACTGAAGCTTTCTTT
CDR3aa: CASSQNRGVNTEAFF

abundance: .
j_gene: TRBJ1-5
v_gene: TRBV7-2
d_gene: .
CDR3nt: TGTGCCAGCAGCTTAGGAGGGGGTAGCAATCAGCCCCAGCATTTT
CDR3aa: CASSLGGGSNQPQHF

abundance: .
j_gene: TRBJ2-1
v_gene: TRBV9
d_gene: TRBD2
CDR3nt: TGTGCCAGCAGCTCGGAGGGACTAGCGGGGAGCAATGAGCAGTTCTTC
CDR3aa: CASSSEGLAGSNEQFF

abundance: .
j_gene: TRBJ1-2
v_gene: TRBV7-9
d_gene: .
CDR3nt: TGTGCCAGCAGCTCCGCAGGGGGCTACACCTTC
CDR3aa: CASSSAGGYTF

abundance: .
j_gene: TRBJ1-1
v_gene: TRBV19
d_gene: TRBD1
CDR3nt: TGTGCCAGTAGTGTGGACAGGGACCGTGAAGCTTTCTTT
CDR3aa: CASSVDRDREAFF

abundance: .
j_gene: TRBJ1-1
v_gene: TRBV30
d_gene: .
CDR3nt: TGTGCCTGGAGATCACCCCGATTCGGGAACACTGAAGCTTTCTTT
CDR3aa: CAWRSPRFGNTEAFF

abundance: .
j_gene: TRBJ2-1
v_gene: TRBV11-2
d_gene: .
CDR3nt: TGTGCCAGCAGCTCAGTTTCAAATGAGCAGTTCTTC
CDR3aa: CASSSVSNEQFF

abundance: .
j_gene: TRBJ1-2
v_gene: TRBV19
d_gene: .
CDR3nt: TGTGCCAGTAGTATAGATCCGGACAGCTATGGCTACACCTTC
CDR3aa: CASSIDPDSYGYTF

abundance: .
j_gene: TRBJ1-1
v_gene: TRBV2
d_gene: TRBD1
CDR3nt: TGTGCCAGTCGGGACAGGAGAGGGAAGAACACTGAAGCTTTCTTT
CDR3aa: CASRDRRGKNTEAFF

abundance: .
j_gene: TRBJ1-2
v_gene: TRBV9
d_gene: .
CDR3nt: TGTGCCAGCAGCGTAGTCTCCAGGGCAGTCTATGGCTACACCTTC
CDR3aa: CASSVVSRAVYGYTF

abundance: .
j_gene: TRBJ1-2
v_gene: TRBV28
d_gene: .
CDR3nt: TGTGCCAGCAGTTTATTGATAGGGGATCGTGGCTACACCTTC
CDR3aa: CASSLLIGDRGYTF

abundance: .
j_gene: TRBJ2-7
v_gene: TRBV2
d_gene: TRBD1
CDR3nt: TGTGCCAGCAGTTTCGACAGGGGGGAGCAGTACTTC
CDR3aa: CASSFDRGEQYF

abundance: few
j_gene: TRBJ1-1
v_gene: TRBV7-2
d_gene: TRBD1
CDR3nt: TGTGCCAGCAGCCCACGACAGGGGCTGAACACTGAAGCTTTCTTT
CDR3aa: CASSPRQGLNTEAFF

abundance: .
j_gene: TRBJ2-5
v_gene: TRBV6-1
d_gene: TRBD2
CDR3nt: TGTGCCAGCAGTGATGGGCGGGGGTCGGGGGAGACCCAGTACTTC
CDR3aa: CASSDGRGSGETQYF

abundance: .
j_gene: TRBJ1-4
v_gene: TRBV29-1
d_gene: .
CDR3nt: TGCAGCGCCCTTTTTGCAACTAATGAAAAACTGTTTTTT
CDR3aa: CSALFATNEKLFF

abundance: .
j_gene: TRBJ1-6
v_gene: TRBV13
d_gene: TRBD1
CDR3nt: TGTGCCAGCAGCGTCCGGGACAGGGTCAGGGGTGATTCACCCCTCCACTTT
CDR3aa: CASSVRDRVRGDSPLHF

abundance: few
j_gene: TRBJ2-3
v_gene: TRBV6-4
d_gene: TRBD2
CDR3nt: TGTGCCAGCAGCGAAACTAGCGGGGGACCTCCAGATACGCAGTATTTT
CDR3aa: CASSETSGGPPDTQYF

abundance: few
j_gene: TRBJ1-3
v_gene: TRBV5-1
d_gene: .
CDR3nt: TGCGCCAGCAGCTTGGACACCGACACCATATATTTT
CDR3aa: CASSLDTDTIYF

abundance: .
j_gene: TRBJ1-4
v_gene: TRBV6-5
d_gene: TRBD1
CDR3nt: TGTGCCAGCAGTTATAGGGGGACAGATAATGAAAAACTGTTTTTT
CDR3aa: CASSYRGTDNEKLFF

abundance: .
j_gene: TRBJ1-2
v_gene: TRBV5-5
d_gene: .
CDR3nt: TGTGCCAGCAGCTTTCCCCGAATGGTCACCTCATCGGGCTATGGCTACACCTTC
CDR3aa: CASSFPRMVTSSGYGYTF

abundance: .
j_gene: TRBJ2-5
v_gene: TRBV4-2
d_gene: TRBD2
CDR3nt: TGTGCCAGCAGCCAAGACGGCCCGGCGGGGGGGCAAGAGACCCAGTACTTC
CDR3aa: CASSQDGPAGGQETQYF

abundance: .
j_gene: TRBJ1-1
v_gene: TRBV25-1
d_gene: .
CDR3nt: TGTGCCAGCAGTGAACCTAATACTGAAGCTTTCTTT
CDR3aa: CASSEPNTEAFF

abundance: .
j_gene: TRBJ1-5
v_gene: TRBV19
d_gene: .
CDR3nt: TGTGCCAGTAGCCCTAGTCTTAGTCTTCAGCCCCAGCATTTT
CDR3aa: CASSPSLSLQPQHF

abundance: .
j_gene: TRBJ1-2
v_gene: TRBV9
d_gene: .
CDR3nt: TGTGCCAGCAGCCCAATGCAGAACTATGGCTACACCTTC
CDR3aa: CASSPMQNYGYTF

abundance: few
j_gene: TRBJ1-6
v_gene: TRBV30
d_gene: TRBD1
CDR3nt: TGTGCCTGGTCTGCCCGGGACAGCTCTTCACCCCTCCACTTT
CDR3aa: CAWSARDSSSPLHF

abundance: .
j_gene: TRBJ2-3
v_gene: TRBV5-6
d_gene: .
CDR3nt: TGTGCCAGCAGCTTACTCACTAGCACAGATACGCAGTATTTT
CDR3aa: CASSLLTSTDTQYF

abundance: .
j_gene: TRBJ2-5
v_gene: TRBV19
d_gene: TRBD2
CDR3nt: TGTGCCAGTAGTATACGGCTAGCGGTCCAAGAGACCCAGTACTTC
CDR3aa: CASSIRLAVQETQYF

abundance: .
j_gene: TRBJ1-1
v_gene: TRBV6-1
d_gene: .
CDR3nt: TGTGCCAGCAGGGACGGGACATTGAACACTGAAGCTTTCTTT
CDR3aa: CASRDGTLNTEAFF

abundance: few
j_gene: TRBJ2-1
v_gene: TRBV10-2
d_gene: .
CDR3nt: TGCGCCAGCAGTGCCGTTAATGAGCAGTTCTTC
CDR3aa: CASSAVNEQFF

abundance: once
j_gene: TRBJ2-3
v_gene: TRBV6-4
d_gene: .
CDR3nt: TGTGCCAGCAGTCGCGGGGCGACAGATACGCAGTATTTT
CDR3aa: CASSRGATDTQYF

abundance: .
j_gene: TRBJ1-2
v_gene: TRBV11-2
d_gene: .
CDR3nt: TGTGCCAGCAGCTTCGAGGCGAGTTATGGCTACACCTTC
CDR3aa: CASSFEASYGYTF

abundance: .
j_gene: TRBJ2-5
v_gene: TRBV7-9
d_gene: .
CDR3nt: TGTGCCAGCAGCTTAGGGACAGCGGAGACCCAGTACTTC
CDR3aa: CASSLGTAETQYF

abundance: .
j_gene: TRBJ2-7
v_gene: TRBV10-1
d_gene: TRBD1
CDR3nt: TGCGCCAGCAGTGACCAGACAGGGGGCGAGCAGTACTTC
CDR3aa: CASSDQTGGEQYF

abundance: .
j_gene: TRBJ2-5
v_gene: TRBV30
d_gene: TRBD1
CDR3nt: TGTGCCTGGAGTACGGGGGGACAGGGAAGGCTCCAAGAGACCCAGTACTTC
CDR3aa: CAWSTGGQGRLQETQYF

abundance: .
j_gene: TRBJ2-7
v_gene: TRBV7-2
d_gene: .
CDR3nt: TGTGCCAGCAGCATTCCCGCTTGGGGAGCGGACGAGCAGTACTTC
CDR3aa: CASSIPAWGADEQYF

abundance: .
j_gene: TRBJ2-2
v_gene: TRBV4-1
d_gene: TRBD2
CDR3nt: TGCGCCAGCAGCCACCAAGTCGGGGCGGGGGGGACCACCGGGGAGCTGTTTTTT
CDR3aa: CASSHQVGAGGTTGELFF

abundance: few
j_gene: TRBJ2-7
v_gene: TRBV5-6
d_gene: TRBD1
CDR3nt: TGTGCCAGCAACCTCCTAACAGGGGGCTCCTACGAGCAGTACTTC
CDR3aa: CASNLLTGGSYEQYF